These T cell receptor beta chains were read from a single sample in a study of early T cells in non-severe SARS-CoV-2 infection. TCRdb passed the 5' RACE reads through MiXCR, listing each CDR3 protein once. The profile covers around 80,000 distinct CDR3 sequences, with approximately 13% appearing a single time and roughly 5.5% taken by the ten largest. Sequenced: whole blood. The receptors stem from an adult who was a healthcare worker with PCR-confirmed SARS-CoV-2 infection or an uninfected control (not recorded which). Each CDR3 is given with its conserved first and last residue. D genes are given only for firm matches. Clone size is stated in some rows and not others, as once, few, many or a class when expanded.

CDR3 DNA | CDR3 protein | V gene | clone size | D gene | J gene
TGTGCCAGCAGCTTAATGGGAGGGGTGAACACTGAAGCTTTCTTT | CASSLMGGVNTEAFF | TRBV7-3 | few | NA | TRBJ1-1
TGTGCCAGCAGTTTGGTAAGCTTTGTCACTGAAGCTTTCTTT | CASSLVSFVTEAFF | TRBV27 | NA | NA | TRBJ1-1
TGTGCCACCAGCCCCGCAGCCATAAATCAGCCCCAGCATTTT | CATSPAAINQPQHF | TRBV15 | NA | NA | TRBJ1-5
TGCAGCGTGATTACCGGGACCGCACAGTTCTTC | CSVITGTAQFF | TRBV29-1 | few | NA | TRBJ2-1
TGTGCCAGCAGTGAGGACCTAAACAATGAGCAGTTCTTC | CASSEDLNNEQFF | TRBV6-1 | many | NA | TRBJ2-1
TGTGCCAGCAGCTCCTTGGACGAGGAGAATGAGCAGTTCTTC | CASSSLDEENEQFF | TRBV7-9 | many | NA | TRBJ2-1
TGCAGCGCTGCGAGGGGACCTAATGAAAAACTGTTTTTT | CSAARGPNEKLFF | TRBV29-1 | few | NA | TRBJ1-4
TGTGCCAGCAGCCGCTTTGATACGGGACTAGCGGGATCCGGGGAGCTGTTTTTT | CASSRFDTGLAGSGELFF | TRBV5-6 | few | TRBD2 | TRBJ2-2
TGTGCCAGCAGCCAGCGGGGACCGAACACTGAAGCTTTCTTT | CASSQRGPNTEAFF | TRBV3-1 | few | NA | TRBJ1-1
TGCAGTGCTATATCGGATCAGCGGGAGGGCCAAAATGAGCAGTTCTTC | CSAISDQREGQNEQFF | TRBV20-1 | NA | TRBD2 | TRBJ2-1
TGCAGTGCTGGATTGTGGGTGGGGGATTCACCCCTCCACTTT | CSAGLWVGDSPLHF | TRBV20-1 | NA | NA | TRBJ1-6
TGTGCCAGCAGCTTGAACCGGGGGACTACGAACACCGGGGAGCTGTTTTTT | CASSLNRGTTNTGELFF | TRBV7-9 | few | TRBD2 | TRBJ2-2
TGTGCCAGCAGCGTATCCCAAGGGGCGGCTGAAGCTTTCTTT | CASSVSQGAAEAFF | TRBV12-3/TRBV12-4 | few | NA | TRBJ1-1
TGTGCCAGCAGCCTAGGGGTAACTTTTAATGAAAAACTGTTTTTT | CASSLGVTFNEKLFF | TRBV12-3/TRBV12-4 | NA | NA | TRBJ1-4
TGTGCCAGCAGCCCAGATCTTCGGGAGACCCAGTACTTC | CASSPDLRETQYF | TRBV7-9 | many | NA | TRBJ2-5
TGCAGCGTGACCGGCTCAGGTAGCGGGTTTACCTACGAGCAGTACTTC | CSVTGSGSGFTYEQYF | TRBV29-1 | NA | TRBD2 | TRBJ2-7
TGTGCCATCGGCGGGGGGCCGGCAGATACGCAGTATTTT | CAIGGGPADTQYF | TRBV10-3 | few | TRBD2 | TRBJ2-3
TGTGCCATCAGTGAGTCGAGCAGCTTGAGCTCCTACAATGAGCAGTTCTTC | CAISESSSLSSYNEQFF | TRBV10-3 | many | NA | TRBJ2-1
TGTGCCAGCAGTCGAACAGGGACAGAGATCTATGGCTACACCTTC | CASSRTGTEIYGYTF | TRBV6-5 | many | TRBD1 | TRBJ1-2
TGTGCCAGCACCTGGCTAGCGGGAGTTGGCAATGAGCAGTTCTTC | CASTWLAGVGNEQFF | TRBV12-3/TRBV12-4 | few | TRBD2 | TRBJ2-1
TGCGCCAGCAGCTTGGAGGGAAACATTCAGTACTTC | CASSLEGNIQYF | TRBV5-1 | many | NA | TRBJ2-4
TGTGCCAGCAGTTACCGGGACAGGGGGATCACCGGGGAGCTGTTTTTT | CASSYRDRGITGELFF | TRBV28 | NA | TRBD1 | TRBJ2-2